The present T cell receptor beta chain was sequenced within a study of T cell responses to AZD1222 COVID-19 vaccine (dated by TCRdb to 2020 to 2022). Study-wide context: AZD1222 recipients with second doses at about 4 weeks or about 12 weeks were pooled, because spike-specific TCR depth and breadth did not differ between schedules. TCR sequencing was performed for over 230 trial participants, of whom some 200 were given two doses of AZD1222 and around 25 were given two doses of MenACWY control vaccine. Trial participants were enrolled into age subgroups of 18-55, 56-69 and 70-plus years, which contained about 160, 30 and 59 TCR-sequenced participants, respectively.

Study-wide conclusions, independent of this receptor: A significant rise in spike-specific TCR breadth and depth was observed after two AZD1222 doses relative to day 0 and relative to MenACWY recipients. Because no day 14 peak-response samples were available, repertoires were characterized only after the peak T cell response. Participants were mostly white British, with more females than males. The authors suggested clonal diversity may have been underestimated. The vaccine-associated CD4 TCRs covered the entire spike protein, and the dominant responses fell in regions 160-218 and 743-854. Reportedly, almost half of the unique spike-specific TCRs recognized epitopes lying outside the regions that are mutated in the B.1.351 and B.1.1.7 variants. In the small 56-69-year group, the increase in depth fell short of significance, most likely because of low power. Conclusions about previously exposed vaccinees are limited, since just a handful of AZD1222 recipients were seropositive for SARS-CoV-2 at baseline.

The CDR3 regions of human TCRbeta chains were subjected to immunosequencing. Concerning the study's data processing: TCRs in the repertoires were matched against a reference library of SARS-CoV-2-specific TCRs that had been generated with the MIRA antigen-specificity platform. Breadth was defined as the fraction of unique TCRs that were SARS-CoV-2-associated. Depth was defined as the fraction of total T cells that were SARS-CoV-2-associated. Using the MIRA data, each spike-specific TCR was mapped to the spike region that the TCR reacts to and placed in a CD4 or CD8 class. Log10-transformed breadth and depth values were compared by one-way ANOVA with Sidak's multiple comparisons tests. TCRdb provides this immuneACCESS table in a form limited to in-frame rearrangements. Some clones are lacking; in checked studies, under half of them reflect an unresolved V gene, and why the rest are absent is not known. That table gives V, J and clone size, and the DNA gave D and trimming. The sample table lists some 190,000 clones, 85% to 95% of them with a count of one. Of the sample, over 1% falls within the top ten clones.

In light of the paper, this sample's time point label describes: baseline before first vaccination. Samples from vaccinated people were obtained from the UK trials COV001 and COV002, which included a single-blind randomized controlled phase 2/3 trial of AZD1222 (ChAdOx1 nCoV-19) in healthy adults. For TCRbeta chain sequencing, PBMC samples from trial participants were taken at day 0 and at day 28 after the second dose. A note on this clone: Its antigen is not yet known. No per-base quality is available; no much larger clone lies one base away.

This clonotype was sampled from an adult in good health. The sample was peripheral blood, taken on day 0 of AZD1222 vaccination.

The CDR3 region: CASSPSTQANYGYTF. DNA sequence: TGTGCCAGCTCACCGAGTACTCAAGCTAACTATGGCTACACCTTC. The chain employs TRBV18 and TRBJ1-2, with the D segment identity uncertain. Reading the germline V gene gives CDR1 KGHSH and CDR2 LQKENI. The CDR3 has 15 amino acids, counting the end cysteine and phenylalanine. Left in the record is the CDR3 DNA by itself, 45 bases read in frame from the first base. V and J are truncated by 3 bases and 0 bases respectively, leaving an intervening sequence of 11 bases.